Each of the 14 T cell receptor beta chains below was sequenced from the same sample in a study of blood T cells in healthy people across ages. Combining a sample-barcoded 5' primer with a J-beta primer mix, a second PCR ran for roughly 7 to 12 cycles. TCRdb re-called the 5' RACE reads with MiXCR, one entry per CDR3 protein. The data contain roughly 800,000 distinct CDR3 sequences, around 25% of them singletons. These records were also assigned to another study, of T cells of mothers and their children.

Specimen: blood. These receptors all come from a boy between 5 and 17 years old in good health.

This clonotype has at least ten counts. The gene calls are TRBV6-1 and TRBJ2-5, with TRBD1 matching 8 bases. After removal of 4 bases from V and 5 bases from J, the junction contained 6 bases not matched to a gene. Germline CDR1 MNHNS, CDR2 SASEGT. The CDR3 consists of 14 residues. CDR3 sequence reads: CASSAGQGRETQYF. CDR3 DNA sequence: TGTGCCAGCAGTGCCGGACAGGGTAGGGAGACCCAGTACTTC.

This clonotype was observed a few times. This sequence joins TRBV5-1 and TRBJ1-1, with no clear D. The CDR3 consists of 15 residues. V lost 4 bases and J lost 0, with 13 bases in between. CDR1 and CDR2 from the germline V gene are SGHRS and YFSETQ. CDR3 DNA: TGCGCCAGCAGCACCTCGGGGTGGTTGAACACTGAAGCTTTCTTT. It codes for CASSTSGWLNTEAFF.

This chain connects TRBV5-6 to TRBJ1-1; D remains ambiguous. Germline V gives CDR1 SGHDT, CDR2 YYEEEE. Trimming removed 0 bases from V and 3 bases from J, with 9 bases in between. The CDR3 runs to 14 residues. The CDR3 region is CASSLVRRDTEAFF. The CDR3 DNA follows: TGTGCCAGCAGCTTGGTGCGTCGGGACACTGAAGCTTTCTTT.

This chain joins TRBV18 and TRBJ2-1; the D is unclear. V lost 6 bases and J 1 base, leaving 10 bases between the germline ends. The CDR3 consists of 14 residues. The germline V gene encodes CDR1 KGHSH and CDR2 LQKENI. The CDR3 sequence: CASSTLGSYNEQFF. The CDR3 DNA follows: TGTGCCAGCTCGACTTTGGGTTCCTACAATGAGCAGTTCTTC. The variable domain in full, with the rest retrieved from reference TRBV18 and TRBJ2-1, is NAGVMQNPRHLVRRRGQEARLRCSPMKGHSHVYWYRQLPEEGLKFMVYLQKENIIDESGMPKERFSAEFPKEGPSILRIQQVVRGDSAAYFCASSTLGSYNEQFFGPGTRLTVL.

This sequence joins TRBV20-1 and TRBJ2-5; D might be TRBD1 (6 bases). The CDR3 length is 13 residues. From germline, CDR1 is DFQATT and CDR2 SNEGSKA (reference sequence). V gave up 0 bases and J gave up 7 bases, with 12 bases separating them. CDR3 sequence reads: CSARETGAGTQYF. CDR3 coding DNA: TGCAGTGCTAGAGAGACAGGCGCAGGGACCCAGTACTTC.

The J gene is TRBJ2-3, the V gene TRBV20-1; TRBD2 agrees at 14 bases. Trimming took 2 bases from V and 0 from J; bases not matched to a gene: 7. The CDR3 loop spans 18 amino acids. Germline CDR1 is DFQATT and CDR2 is SNEGSKA (reference sequence). The CDR3 protein is CSARLPGLAGGSTDTQYF. The CDR3, as DNA: TGCAGTGCTAGACTGCCCGGACTAGCGGGGGGTAGCACAGATACGCAGTATTTT.

This chain links TRBV7-9 with TRBJ1-4; D unclear. The CDR3 runs to 16 residues. Per the germline V gene, CDR1 is SEHNR and CDR2 is FQNEAQ (reference sequence). Trimming removed 4 bases at V and 5 bases at J, with 17 bases between. CDR3 region: CASSSSTAERNEKLFF. In DNA, the CDR3 is TGTGCCAGCAGCTCGTCCACGGCAGAAAGAAATGAAAAACTGTTTTTT.

Notes on this clonotype: A junction end diverges from the germline sequence, so it may reflect a read error. V gene TRBV30 combines with J gene TRBJ2-3, with 7 bases matching TRBD2. Germline V gives CDR1 GTSNPN, CDR2 SVGIG (reference sequence). The CDR3 consists of 12 residues. CDR3 in amino acids: CARSRGADTQYF. The DNA for the CDR3 is TGTGCCAGGAGTCGGGGGGCAGATACGCAGTATTTT.

This clonotype was counted a few times. V and J are TRBV3-1 and TRBJ2-5; D call uncertain. The DNA end is more similar to TRBJ2-7, so the J call may be wrong. CDR3 length: 13 amino acids. CDR1 LGHDT and CDR2 YNNKEL come from the germline V gene (reference sequence). DNA for the CDR3: TGTGCCAGCAGCCAACAACGACACCACGAGCAGTACTTC. It is translated as CASSQQRHHEQYF.

The rearrangement links TRBV5-1 to TRBJ2-1; D perhaps matches TRBD2 (6 bases). From germline, CDR1 is SGHRS and CDR2 YFSETQ. V dropped 4 bases and J dropped 5 bases, with 19 bases sitting between them. This CDR3 comprises 16 residues. The CDR3 sequence: CASSPNRGMGHNEQFF. The CDR3 DNA reads TGCGCCAGCAGCCCTAATCGGGGGATGGGGCACAATGAGCAGTTCTTC. Combining the CDR3 with reference TRBV5-1 and TRBJ2-1 gives the whole variable domain KAGVTQTPRYLIKTRGQQVTLSCSPISGHRSVSWYQQTPGQGLQFLFEYFSETQRNKGNFPGRFSGRQFSNSRSEMNVSTLELGDSALYLCASSPNRGMGHNEQFFGPGTRLTVL.

V gene TRBV4-2 combines with J gene TRBJ2-1; 10 bases fit TRBD2. The V segment lost 2 bases and the J segment 6 bases; nucleotides outside the gene matches: 4. This CDR3 has 15 residues. Per germline, CDR1 LGHNA and CDR2 YNFKEQ. CDR3 residues: CASSQSGGALNEQFF. The CDR3 nucleotides are TGTGCCAGCAGCCAAAGCGGGGGGGCGCTCAATGAGCAGTTCTTC.

V usage is TRBV7-2 and J usage is TRBJ1-2, with a tentative D call TRBD1 (5 bases). Trimming shortened V by 4 bases and J by 4 bases, and 28 bases separated the two germline ends. Germline loops: CDR1 SGHTA, CDR2 FQGNSA. The CDR3 totals 19 residues. CDR3 sequence (DNA): TGTGCCAGCAGCTATCAAAGTGTCGCAGGGAGAGGACGAATCTATGGCTACACCTTC. Residues: CASSYQSVAGRGRIYGYTF.

This sequence joins TRBV6-2 or TRBV6-3 and TRBJ2-7; 7 nucleotides line up with TRBD2. CDR3 size: 11 residues. Germline CDR1 and CDR2: MNHEY and SVGEGT. The V and J ends lost 5 bases and 12 bases, in that order; junction bases with no gene match: 7. The CDR3 DNA sequence: TGTGCCAGCAGTCAAGGACTAGGTCTGTACTTC. This translates into CASSQGLGLYF.

V usage is TRBV4-1 and J usage is TRBJ2-1; D not resolved. Trimming took 4 bases from V and 4 from J, leaving 17 bases between them. The germline V gene encodes CDR1 MGHRA and CDR2 YSYEKL. This CDR3 is built from 16 residues. CDR3 sequence: CASSLSAWLPYNEQFF. In nucleotides, the CDR3 is TGCGCCAGCAGCCTGTCGGCCTGGCTACCGTACAATGAGCAGTTCTTC.